Included here is one TCR beta chain sequence, with context. The target antigen is unknown. Germline CDR1 MGHRA, CDR2 YSYEKL. The CDR3 spans 18 residues. V was cut by 3 bases and J by 0 bases, with 18 bases left in between. The data originate from a study of T-cell memory formation after mild COVID-19. Study-wide findings and caveats: CD4+ clones that contracted lay mainly in CM and EM; CD8+ ones lay in EMRA.

Libraries for TCRalpha and TCRbeta carried sample barcodes and unique molecular identifiers via 5'RACE. TCRdb itself ran the 5' RACE reads through MiXCR, one entry per CDR3 protein. The sample yields about 250,000 distinct CDR3 sequences, roughly 18% seen once. This rearrangement joins TRBV4-1 to TRBJ1-5; D is possibly TRBD1 (6 bases). The specimen was PBMCs or a T cell subset sorted from them (not recorded which). The source of this sequence is a man younger than 35 who had mild COVID-19 (a few samples of this study predate the infection). Cell type and time point are not known. In nucleotides, the CDR3 is TGCGCCAGCAGCCAGTATACTGGGACACCCGTTAGCAATCAGCCCCAGCATTTT. Its protein is CASSQYTGTPVSNQPQHF.